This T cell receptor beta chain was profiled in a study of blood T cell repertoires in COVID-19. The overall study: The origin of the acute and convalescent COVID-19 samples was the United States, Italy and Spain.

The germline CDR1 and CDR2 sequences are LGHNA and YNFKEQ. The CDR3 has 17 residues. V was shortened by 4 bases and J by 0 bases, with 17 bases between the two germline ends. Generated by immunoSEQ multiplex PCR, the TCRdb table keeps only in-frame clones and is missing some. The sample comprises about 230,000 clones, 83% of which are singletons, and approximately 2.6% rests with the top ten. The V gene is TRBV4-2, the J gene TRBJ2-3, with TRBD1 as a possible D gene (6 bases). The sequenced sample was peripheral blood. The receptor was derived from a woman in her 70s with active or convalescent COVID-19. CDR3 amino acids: CASSPSLLGGSTDTQYF. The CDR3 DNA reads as TGTGCCAGCAGCCCCAGTCTTTTAGGGGGTAGCACAGATACGCAGTATTTT.